This TCR beta chain was documented in a study of cytomegalovirus exposure and HLA in healthy donors. Whole-study results and caveats: Through in vitro validation, three CMV-associated chains were shown to be specific for CMV antigens. Later analysis suggested most CMV-associated TCR beta chains were HLA-restricted. Later analysis identified a missense DCLRE1C variant that was linked to TCR beta V- and J-gene trimming. The authors judged a highly shared variant cluster likely a sequencing artifact.

Note on this clone: The antigen remains unidentified.

The PCR made use of 60 Vbeta and 13 Jbeta primers. Here immunoSEQ multiplex PCR was the method, and the copy in TCRdb shows in-frame clones only, minus some. The record lists about 50,000 clones, of which the ten most abundant hold under 15%. The TCR sequence derives from a man between 18 and 35 years old in good health and CMV-seropositive. Sequencing was performed on PBMCs.

CDR3 in amino acids: CASSLSGGMNTEAFF. In DNA form, the CDR3 reads TGTGCCAGCAGTTTATCAGGGGGCATGAACACTGAAGCTTTCTTT. This rearrangement joins TRBV27 to TRBJ1-1, with 7 bases lining up with TRBD1. With V trimmed by 0 bases and J by 0 bases, 1 base remained unmatched. Germline assignment: CDR1 MNHEY and CDR2 SMNVEV (reference sequence). This CDR3 spans 15 amino acids.